Following are 11 T cell receptor beta chains from one sample sequenced in a study of shared clonotypes between healthy human individuals. In the naive CD8 group, cells lacked CD45RO and were positively selected for CCR7, so terminally differentiated effector memory CD45RA+ cells were left out. This table comes from immunoSEQ multiplex PCR, and its TCRdb copy is limited to in-frame clones, with some not included. The repertoire has around 610,000 clones, around 96% of them found once; the top ten carry 0.11%. Sequenced material: naive CD8+ T cells sorted from blood. All receptors come from a woman aged 25 to 39 in good health.

The chain combines TRBV27 with TRBJ1-5; 7 nucleotides agree with TRBD1. V was clipped by 3 bases and J by 7 bases; unmatched bases: 6. There are 14 residues in the CDR3. The germline V gene encodes CDR1 MNHEY and CDR2 SMNVEV (reference sequence). The CDR3 is CASSLTGSQQPQHF. The CDR3 DNA follows: TGTGCCAGCAGTTTGACAGGGTCCCAACAGCCCCAGCATTTT.

The chain joins TRBV10-2 to TRBJ2-7; D ambiguous. The CDR3 has 13 amino acids. CDR1 and CDR2 (germline): WSHSY, SAAADI. Trimming removed 10 bases at V and 2 bases at J, with 15 bases between. In DNA form, the CDR3 reads TGCGCCACCGCGGACGGCCCAACCTACGAGCAGTACTTC. It codes for CATADGPTYEQYF.

The chain combines TRBV29-1 with TRBJ2-3, with D tentatively TRBD1 or TRBD2 (6 bases each). This CDR3 contains 13 residues. Germline V gives CDR1 SQVTM, CDR2 ANQGSEA. The V end was cut by 4 bases, the J end by 4 bases, with 12 bases between. CDR3 amino acids: CSVVGGVADTQYF. In DNA form, the CDR3 reads TGCAGCGTTGTGGGGGGCGTCGCAGATACGCAGTATTTT.

The genes are TRBV7-6 and TRBJ2-2; D not resolved. This CDR3 is built from 15 residues. The ends were cut back, 1 base at V and 5 bases at J, with 11 bases in the middle. Germline assignment: CDR1 SGHVS and CDR2 FNYEAQ. CDR3 amino acids: CASSLVLPPTGELFF. CDR3 coding DNA: TGTGCCAGCAGCTTAGTCCTACCACCTACCGGGGAGCTGTTTTTT.

Here the CDR3 reads CASRGRTDGNTIYF. The DNA for the CDR3 is TGTGCCAGTAGAGGCAGGACAGACGGAAACACCATATATTTT. The V gene is TRBV19, the J gene TRBJ1-3, with D perhaps TRBD1 (6 bases). This CDR3 is built from 14 residues. Germline CDR1 and CDR2: LNHDA and SQIVND (reference sequence). V was cut by 6 bases and J by 4 bases, with 13 bases left in between.

As DNA, the CDR3 is TGCGCCAGCAGCGCTAGGGGGGGCATAAGCTATGGCTACACCTTC. This translates into CASSARGGISYGYTF. V usage is TRBV5-1 and J usage is TRBJ1-2, with D tentatively TRBD1 (6 bases). With 4 bases removed from V and 4 bases from J, the gap between germline ends came to 17 bases. CDR1 is SGHRS and CDR2 is YFSETQ in the germline V gene. The CDR3 sequence is 15 residues long. The full variable domain, completed using reference TRBV5-1 and TRBJ1-2, is KAGVTQTPRYLIKTRGQQVTLSCSPISGHRSVSWYQQTPGQGLQFLFEYFSETQRNKGNFPGRFSGRQFSNSRSEMNVSTLELGDSALYLCASSARGGISYGYTFGSGTRLTVV.

The chain links TRBV5-4 to TRBJ2-7; no firm D call. The V and J ends lost 5 bases and 4 bases respectively, with 7 bases between them. This CDR3 comprises 11 residues. Per the germline V gene, CDR1 is SGHNT and CDR2 is YYREEE (reference sequence). The DNA for the CDR3 is TGTGCCAGCAGGGACGAGTACGAGCAGTACTTC. As protein: CASRDEYEQYF.

J is TRBJ2-7 and V is TRBV2; the match to TRBD1 covers 7 bases. The CDR3 is made up of 13 amino acids. The V segment lost 2 bases and the J segment 5 bases; nucleotides outside the gene matches: 3. The V gene's germline CDR1 is SNHLY and CDR2 FYNNEI. The CDR3 is CASSELGGHEQYF. DNA for the CDR3: TGTGCCAGCAGTGAACTAGGGGGCCACGAGCAGTACTTC.

DNA of the CDR3: TGCGCCAGCAGCCAAGATTCCCCAGCCTCCTATGGCTACACCTTC. It is translated as CASSQDSPASYGYTF. V usage is TRBV4-1 and J usage is TRBJ1-2; D not resolved. The ends were cut back, 0 bases at V and 4 bases at J, with 12 bases in the middle. Per the germline V gene, CDR1 is MGHRA and CDR2 is YSYEKL. The CDR3 covers 15 residues.

The chain links TRBV2 to TRBJ1-1; 7 bases agree with TRBD1. This CDR3 has 16 residues. With 0 bases clipped from V and 1 base from J, the junction kept 5 bases outside the gene matches. The germline V gene has CDR1 SNHLY and CDR2 FYNNEI. Here the CDR3 reads CASSEAFDRANTEAFF. The CDR3 DNA sequence: TGTGCCAGCAGTGAAGCATTTGACAGGGCGAACACTGAAGCTTTCTTT.

V is TRBV7-9 and J is TRBJ1-1, with D possibly being TRBD1 (5 bases). Trimming removed 5 bases from V and 6 bases from J, with 13 bases in between. Germline CDR1 reads SEHNR; CDR2 reads FQNEAQ (reference sequence). CDR3 length equals 13 residues. The CDR3 reads CASSHSRDPEAFF. The DNA of the CDR3 is TGTGCCAGCAGCCATTCCAGGGATCCTGAAGCTTTCTTT.